This T cell receptor (beta chain) was recorded in a study of cytomegalovirus exposure and HLA in healthy donors. Study-level background: Early released data comprised around 85 million unique TCRs from HLA-typed donors.

Findings of the study overall: In most subjects, TCR beta sequences reportedly gave accurate predictions of HLA-A and HLA-B alleles. Sequencing depth roughly uniform across donors was assumed in presence/absence analyses. As a later analysis showed, a missense DCLRE1C variant was linked to trimming of TCR beta V- and J-genes.

Germline V CDR1 and CDR2: SGHDN, FVKESK. Losses at the gene ends were 8 bases for V and 0 bases for J; bases not matched to a gene: 6. The CDR3 is made up of 15 amino acids. 60 Vbeta and 13 Jbeta primers were used in PCR. Sequencing used immunoSEQ multiplex PCR; TCRdb keeps in-frame clones, though not all of them. The repertoire holds nearly 80,000 clones, 65% to 85% seen once, with around a fifth in the top ten. In the case of this clone: Antigen specificity is unknown.

V and J are TRBV14 and TRBJ2-2; the match to TRBD1 covers 7 bases. The source material was PBMCs. The source is a woman in her 40s in good health and CMV-seropositive. The CDR3 reads CASSRQGSNTGELFF. Written as DNA, the CDR3 is TGTGCCAGCTCGAGACAGGGATCGAACACCGGGGAGCTGTTTTTT.